This T cell receptor beta chain is drawn from a study of blood T cell repertoires in COVID-19. The protocol was immunoSEQ multiplex PCR, while the TCRdb copy is restricted to in-frame clones and leaves out a portion. The data contain 140,000 to 150,000 clones, around 80% of them seen just once; the ten biggest clones take up about 39%. The CDR3 contains 15 residues. Looked up from germline, CDR1 is MNHEY and CDR2 is SVGAGI. Trimming removed 6 bases at V and 3 bases at J, with 17 bases between. Source material: peripheral blood. This sequence was found in a human donor in a cohort sampled during active COVID-19. The chain has TRBV6-5 and TRBJ1-2, with D possibly TRBD1 on 6 matching bases. The CDR3 region has the DNA TGTGCCAGCAGGGGACACGCCGGGACCCACTATGGCTACACCTTC. Translating it yields CASRGHAGTHYGYTF.